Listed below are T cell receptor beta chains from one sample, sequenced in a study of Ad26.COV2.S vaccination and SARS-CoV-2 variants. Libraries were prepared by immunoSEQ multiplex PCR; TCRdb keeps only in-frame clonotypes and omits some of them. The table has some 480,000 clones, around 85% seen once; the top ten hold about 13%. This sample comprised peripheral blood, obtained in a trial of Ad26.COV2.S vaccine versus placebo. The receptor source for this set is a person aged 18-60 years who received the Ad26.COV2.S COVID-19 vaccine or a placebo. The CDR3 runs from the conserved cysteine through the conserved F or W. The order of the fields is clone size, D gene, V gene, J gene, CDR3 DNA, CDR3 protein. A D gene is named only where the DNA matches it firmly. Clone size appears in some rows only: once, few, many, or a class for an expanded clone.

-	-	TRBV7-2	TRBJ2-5	TGTGCCAGCACCCGGCAGGAGTCGAACCAAGAGACCCAGTACTTC	CASTRQESNQETQYF
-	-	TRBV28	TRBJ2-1	TGTGCCAGCAGTTTTCCAGGGATTAATGAGCAGTTCTTC	CASSFPGINEQFF
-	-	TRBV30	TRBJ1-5	TGTGCCTGGAGGGGGGACCCGGGACAGCCCCAGCATTTT	CAWRGDPGQPQHF
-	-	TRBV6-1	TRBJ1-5	TGTGCCAGCAGTGAAGCCCGGGGGGCTTTTCAGCCCCAGCATTTT	CASSEARGAFQPQHF
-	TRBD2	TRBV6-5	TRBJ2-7	TGTGCCAGCAGTTCTTTACGGGAGGGCGAGCAGTACTTC	CASSSLREGEQYF
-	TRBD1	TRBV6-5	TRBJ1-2	TGTGCCAGCAGCCGCGACCGGACAGGAGGCTACACCTTC	CASSRDRTGGYTF
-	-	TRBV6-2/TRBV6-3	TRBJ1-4	TGTGCCAGCAGTCGTTTAAAATCGGAAAAACTGTTTTTT	CASSRLKSEKLFF
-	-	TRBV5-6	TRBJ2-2	TGTGCCAGCAGCACCTGGGATTGGGGTCCCGGGGAGCTGTTTTTT	CASSTWDWGPGELFF
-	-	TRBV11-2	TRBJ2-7	TGTGCCAGCAGCTGGGCCGATTACGAGCAGTACTTC	CASSWADYEQYF
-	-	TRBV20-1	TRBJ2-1	TGCAGTGCTCCGGACAACAGTGAGCAGTTCTTC	CSAPDNSEQFF
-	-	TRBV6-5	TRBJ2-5	TGTGCCAGCAGGACAGCCCAAGAGACCCAGTACTTC	CASRTAQETQYF
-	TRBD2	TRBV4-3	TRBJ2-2	TGCGCCAGCAGCCAAACTAGCGGGAACACCGGGGAGCTGTTTTTT	CASSQTSGNTGELFF
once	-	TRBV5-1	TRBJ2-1	TGCGCCAGCAGCCGCATTGTGGGCGGGCGTGAGCAGTTCTTC	CASSRIVGGREQFF
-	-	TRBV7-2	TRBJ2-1	TGTGCCAGCAGCTCCCTACTGAGCAGGGATGAGCAGTTCTTC	CASSSLLSRDEQFF
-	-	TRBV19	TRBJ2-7	TGTGCCAGTAGTCGGGCGGACACCTACGAGCAGTACTTC	CASSRADTYEQYF
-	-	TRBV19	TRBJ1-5	TGTGCCAGTAGTATAGATATCCAGCCCCAGCATTTT	CASSIDIQPQHF